This T cell receptor (beta chain) was captured by sequencing in a study of metastatic and nonmetastatic thyroid tumors. Study-wide context: From malignant and benign thyroid patients, repertoires in blood and in tumor or nodule tissue were compared. Study-wide results and limits: In blood and tumor, TCR beta diversity was reportedly significantly higher in malignant thyroid tumors than in benign nodules.

The CDR3 is 14 residues long. V was cut by 5 bases and J by 4 bases, with 14 bases left in between. Germline assignment: CDR1 SEHNR and CDR2 FQNEAQ (reference sequence). This clone was detected many times. Its cognate antigen is unknown. In the authors' methods: To classify distant metastasis in papillary thyroid cancer, a model was built from CDR3 differences across clinicopathological groups. TCRdb reanalyzed the PCR reads via MiXCR. The V and J calls and clone size come from TCRdb's table, not from the authors' own analysis. The sample holds over 20,000 clones; around 14% are singletons and the top ten take under 20%. Patients underwent thyroid surgery, and none had received any treatment before it.

This chain links TRBV7-9 with TRBJ1-2; D is perhaps TRBD1 (5 bases). The sample taken for sequencing was blood. The TCR sequence derives from a female donor with papillary thyroid cancer or a benign thyroid nodule (not recorded which). Some clones in this sample may be carry-over from other donors' samples. The CDR3 loop reads CASSPGRLGYGYTF. The CDR3 bases are TGTGCCAGCAGCCCGGGACGCCTTGGCTATGGCTACACCTTC.